The 7 T cell receptor beta chains below come from one sample, sequenced in a study of cytomegalovirus exposure and HLA in healthy donors. PCR used 60 Vbeta primers and 13 Jbeta primers. TCRdb's copy holds only in-frame clones and misses some; the assay was immunoSEQ multiplex PCR. This sample has 150,000 to 200,000 clones, with about three quarters found just once. The sequenced sample was PBMCs. Every receptor here comes from a man aged 50 or older in good health and CMV-seropositive.

V and J are TRBV9 and TRBJ2-3; the match to TRBD1 covers 7 bases. J was trimmed by 4 bases and V by 0 bases; bases with no gene match: 11. Germline CDR1 is SGDLS and CDR2 is YYNGEE. The CDR3 totals 17 residues. CDR3 sequence (DNA): TGTGCCAGCAGCGTAGAACCGGGAAGGGGGCAGCCAGATACGCAGTATTTT. Amino acid sequence: CASSVEPGRGQPDTQYF.

The CDR3 nucleotides read TGTGCCAGCAGCTTCCTCAGGGTGAGCACAGATACGCAGTATTTT. Translation: CASSFLRVSTDTQYF. The V call is TRBV7-9, the J call TRBJ2-3; D possibly corresponds to TRBD1 (5 bases). The CDR3 covers 15 residues. In germline, CDR1 is SEHNR, CDR2 FQNEAQ (reference sequence). The V end was cut by 3 bases, the J end by 0 bases, with 10 bases between.

V usage is TRBV7-2 and J usage is TRBJ1-4; 10 bases are a match to TRBD1. The V and J ends lost 5 bases and 7 bases, in that order; junction bases with no gene match: 7. Per germline, CDR1 SGHTA and CDR2 FQGNSA. CDR3 length: 15 residues. The CDR3 region is CASSINRDRGEKLFF. The CDR3 DNA reads TGTGCCAGCAGCATAAACCGGGACAGGGGTGAAAAACTGTTTTTT.

This clone appeared a single time. Other nucleotide sequences from this sample produce the same CDR3. This chain joins TRBV30 and TRBJ2-5; 8 nucleotides agree with TRBD2. Germline-derived CDR1 and CDR2 are GTSNPN and SVGIG (reference sequence). CDR3 length: 15 amino acids. V was pared by 2 bases and J by 1 base, with 6 bases of the junction left unmatched. The CDR3 DNA follows: TGTGCCTGGAGTCAAGGCGGGGGGCCCCAAGAGACCCAGTACTTC. As protein: CAWSQGGGPQETQYF.

The V and J genes are TRBV4-1 and TRBJ2-7; the D gene is possibly TRBD2 (7 bases). With 2 bases removed from V and 5 bases from J, the gap between germline ends came to 16 bases. The CDR3 is made up of 15 amino acids. Germline values: CDR1 MGHRA, CDR2 YSYEKL. CDR3 DNA sequence: TGCGCCAGCAGCCAAAGGGGGGGCTTGGGGGACGAGCAGTACGTC. As protein: CASSQRGGLGDEQYV.

This chain uses TRBV12-5 with TRBJ2-1, with 9 bases that match TRBD1. Germline CDR1 is LGHNT and CDR2 is FRNRAP. This CDR3 region has 14 residues. Trimming removed 3 bases from V and 10 bases from J; junction bases left unmatched: 7. This CDR3 reads CASGFNRGRREQFF. The DNA of the CDR3 is TGTGCTAGTGGTTTCAACAGGGGGCGACGGGAGCAGTTCTTC.

The gene calls are TRBV28 and TRBJ2-2, with TRBD2 matching over 10 bases. V dropped 5 bases and J dropped 4; count of bases not matched to a gene: 4. The CDR3 consists of 15 residues. Germline CDR1 and CDR2: MDHEN and SYDVKM. In nucleotides, the CDR3 is TGTGCCAGCAGTATCCCTAGCGGGGGCACCGGGGAGCTGTTTTTT. Its translation: CASSIPSGGTGELFF.